The present T cell receptor (beta chain) was sequenced within a study of T-cell reconstitution after alpha-beta-depleted transplantation in children. Study-wide findings and caveats: As was reported, about two months after transplant, alpha-beta T cells came from several hundred expanded graft clones. Counts and diversity of T cells one year after transplant came mostly from newly produced T cells.

For this clonotype: Its specificity is unknown.

It was with unique molecular identifiers that the TCRbeta library was prepared. One entry per CDR3 protein, called by TCRdb with MiXCR from the PCR reads. In the table there are around 580,000 distinct CDR3 sequences, about 23% of which are singletons. V was shortened by 2 bases and J by 3 bases, with 8 bases between the two germline ends. Germline CDR1 DFQATT, CDR2 SNEGSKA (reference sequence). This CDR3 has 13 amino acids. This TCR was recovered from a boy under three years old who had a stem cell transplant for acute myeloid leukemia, so the T cells may come from the graft donor. Sequencing was performed on PBMCs, mostly from graft donor cells, taken 360 days after TCRalphabeta/CD19-depleted stem cell transplant. The chain carries TRBV20-1 and TRBJ1-5; tentatively, D is TRBD1 (5 bases). DNA of the CDR3: TGCAGTGCTAGAAAAGGGACCAATCAGCCCCAGCATTTT. It translates to CSARKGTNQPQHF.